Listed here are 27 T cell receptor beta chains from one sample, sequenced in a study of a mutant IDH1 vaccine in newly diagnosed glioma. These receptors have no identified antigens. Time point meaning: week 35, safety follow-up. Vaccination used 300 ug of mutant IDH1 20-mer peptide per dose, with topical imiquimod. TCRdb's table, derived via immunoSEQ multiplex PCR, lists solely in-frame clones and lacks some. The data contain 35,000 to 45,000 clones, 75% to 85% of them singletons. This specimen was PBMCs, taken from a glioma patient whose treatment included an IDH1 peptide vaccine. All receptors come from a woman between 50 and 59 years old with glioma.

Here the CDR3 DNA reads TGTGCCAGCAGCTTAGCGCGGTTCGGCGGTCCTGGAAACACCATATATTTT. Encoded protein: CASSLARFGGPGNTIYF. The J gene is TRBJ1-3, the V gene TRBV7-8; D unresolved. The length of the CDR3 is 17 residues. V gave up 0 bases and J gave up 2 bases, with 14 bases separating them. Germline CDR1 and CDR2: SGHVS and FQNEAQ.

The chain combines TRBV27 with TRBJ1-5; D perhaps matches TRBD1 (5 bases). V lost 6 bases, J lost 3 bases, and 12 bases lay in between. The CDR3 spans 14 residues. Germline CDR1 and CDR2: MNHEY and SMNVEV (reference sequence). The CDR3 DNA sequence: TGTGCCAGCAGACCCATGGGGCCCAATCAGCCCCAGCATTTT. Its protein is CASRPMGPNQPQHF.

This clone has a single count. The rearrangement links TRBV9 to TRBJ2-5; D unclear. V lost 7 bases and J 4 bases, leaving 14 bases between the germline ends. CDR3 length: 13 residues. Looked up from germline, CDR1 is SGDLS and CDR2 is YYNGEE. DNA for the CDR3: TGTGCCAGCTCCCCCGGGTCACGAGAGACCCAGTACTTC. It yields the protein CASSPGSRETQYF.

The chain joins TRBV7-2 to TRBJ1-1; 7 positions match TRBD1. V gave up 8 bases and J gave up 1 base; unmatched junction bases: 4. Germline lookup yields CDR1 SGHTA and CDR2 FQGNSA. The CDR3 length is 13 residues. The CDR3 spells CASAGQANTEAFF. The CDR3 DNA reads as TGTGCCAGCGCCGGACAGGCGAACACTGAAGCTTTCTTT. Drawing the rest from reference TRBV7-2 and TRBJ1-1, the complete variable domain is GAGVSQSPSNKVTEKGKDVELRCDPISGHTALYWYRQSLGQGLEFLIYFQGNSAPDKSGLPSDRFSAERTGGSVSTLTIQRTQQEDSAVYLCASAGQANTEAFFGQGTRLTVV.

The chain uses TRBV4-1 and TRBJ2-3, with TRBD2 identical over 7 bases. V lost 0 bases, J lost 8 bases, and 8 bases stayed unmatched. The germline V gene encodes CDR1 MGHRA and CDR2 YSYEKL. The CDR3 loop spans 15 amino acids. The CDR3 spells CASSQERQGGSTQYF. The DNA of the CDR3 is TGCGCCAGCAGCCAAGAGCGGCAGGGAGGGTCTACGCAGTATTTT.

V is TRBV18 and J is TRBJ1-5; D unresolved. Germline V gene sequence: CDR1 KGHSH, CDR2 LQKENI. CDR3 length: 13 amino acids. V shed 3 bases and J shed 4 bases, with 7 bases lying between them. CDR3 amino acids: CASSPLQNQPQHF. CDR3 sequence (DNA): TGTGCCAGCTCACCGCTACAGAATCAGCCCCAGCATTTT.

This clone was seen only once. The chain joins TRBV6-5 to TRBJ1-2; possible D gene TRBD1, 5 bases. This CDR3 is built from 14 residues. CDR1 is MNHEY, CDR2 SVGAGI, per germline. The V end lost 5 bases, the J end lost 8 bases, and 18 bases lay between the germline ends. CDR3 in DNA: TGTGCCAGCAGTAGGTTTGGGGGGGAGGGAGGCTACACCTTC. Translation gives CASSRFGGEGGYTF.

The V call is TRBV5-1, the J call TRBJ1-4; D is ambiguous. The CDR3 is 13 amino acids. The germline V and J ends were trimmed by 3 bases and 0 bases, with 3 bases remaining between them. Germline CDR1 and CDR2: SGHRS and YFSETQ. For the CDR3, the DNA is TGCGCCAGCAGCTACACAACTAATGAAAAACTGTTTTTT. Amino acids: CASSYTTNEKLFF.

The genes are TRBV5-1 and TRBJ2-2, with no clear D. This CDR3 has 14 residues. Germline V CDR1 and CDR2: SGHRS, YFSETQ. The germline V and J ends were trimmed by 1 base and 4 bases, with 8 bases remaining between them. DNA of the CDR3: TGCGCCAGCAGCTTGATCGTCTCCACCGGGGAGCTGTTTTTT. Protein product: CASSLIVSTGELFF.

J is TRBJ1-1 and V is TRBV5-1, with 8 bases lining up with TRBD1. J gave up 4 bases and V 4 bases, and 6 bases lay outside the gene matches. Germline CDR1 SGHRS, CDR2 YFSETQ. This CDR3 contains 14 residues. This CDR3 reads CASSGQGSGTEAFF. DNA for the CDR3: TGCGCCAGCAGCGGACAGGGATCCGGCACTGAAGCTTTCTTT.

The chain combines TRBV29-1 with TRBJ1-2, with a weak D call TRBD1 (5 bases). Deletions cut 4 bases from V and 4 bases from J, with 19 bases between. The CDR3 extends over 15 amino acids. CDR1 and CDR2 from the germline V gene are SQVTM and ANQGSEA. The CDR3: CSVGGGSREAYGYTF. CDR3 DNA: TGCAGCGTTGGGGGGGGGTCCAGGGAGGCCTATGGCTACACCTTC.

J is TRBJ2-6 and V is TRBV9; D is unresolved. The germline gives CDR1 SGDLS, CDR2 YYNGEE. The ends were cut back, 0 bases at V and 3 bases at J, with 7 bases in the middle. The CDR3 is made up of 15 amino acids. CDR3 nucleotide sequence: TGTGCCAGCAGCGTAGGAGGACGTGGGGCCAACGTCCTGACTTTC. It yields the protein CASSVGGRGANVLTF. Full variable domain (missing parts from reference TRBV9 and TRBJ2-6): DSGVTQTPKHLITATGQRVTLRCSPRSGDLSVYWYQQSLDQGLQFLIQYYNGEERAKGNILERFSAQQFPDLHSELNLSSLELGDSALYFCASSVGGRGANVLTFGAGSRLTVL.

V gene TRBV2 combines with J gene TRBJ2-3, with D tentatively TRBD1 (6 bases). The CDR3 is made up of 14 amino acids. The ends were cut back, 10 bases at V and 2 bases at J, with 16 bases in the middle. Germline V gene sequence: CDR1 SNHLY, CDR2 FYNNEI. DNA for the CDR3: TGTGCCACCAAGCGGACAGAAAACACAGATACGCAGTATTTT. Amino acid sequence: CATKRTENTDTQYF.

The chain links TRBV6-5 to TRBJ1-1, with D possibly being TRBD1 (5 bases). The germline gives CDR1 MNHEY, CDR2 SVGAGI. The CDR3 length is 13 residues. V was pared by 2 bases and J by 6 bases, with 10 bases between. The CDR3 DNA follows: TGTGCCAGCAGTTACGGGGGGGACGCTGAAGCTTTCTTT. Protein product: CASSYGGDAEAFF.

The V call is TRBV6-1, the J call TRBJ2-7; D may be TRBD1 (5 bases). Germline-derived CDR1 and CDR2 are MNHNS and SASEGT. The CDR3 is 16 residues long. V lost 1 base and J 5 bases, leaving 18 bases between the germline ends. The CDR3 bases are TGTGCCAGCAGTGAAGGACAAGGGGCTGGTCGAGACGAGCAGTACTTC. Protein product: CASSEGQGAGRDEQYF.

CDR3 DNA: TGTGCCAGCAGCTTGGGGGCCAGGTCCGGAGAGACCCAGTACTTC. Encoded protein: CASSLGARSGETQYF. V and J are TRBV5-5 and TRBJ2-5; unclear D gene. Germline V gives CDR1 SGHKS, CDR2 YYEKEE (reference sequence). Trimming shortened V by 0 bases and J by 4 bases, and 13 bases separated the two germline ends. The CDR3 totals 15 residues.

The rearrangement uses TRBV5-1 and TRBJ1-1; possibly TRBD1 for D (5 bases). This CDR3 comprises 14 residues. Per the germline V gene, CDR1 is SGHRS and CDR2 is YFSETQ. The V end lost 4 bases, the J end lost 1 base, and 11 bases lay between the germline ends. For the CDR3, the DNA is TGCGCCAGCAGCGCGGGACCGCCGAACACTGAAGCTTTCTTT. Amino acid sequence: CASSAGPPNTEAFF. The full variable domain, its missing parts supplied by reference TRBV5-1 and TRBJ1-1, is KAGVTQTPRYLIKTRGQQVTLSCSPISGHRSVSWYQQTPGQGLQFLFEYFSETQRNKGNFPGRFSGRQFSNSRSEMNVSTLELGDSALYLCASSAGPPNTEAFFGQGTRLTVV.

CDR3 DNA: TGCAGCGTACCCGGGGGGTATGAGCAGTTCTTC. Translation: CSVPGGYEQFF. V and J are TRBV29-1 and TRBJ2-1, with 7 bases that match TRBD2. The germline V gene has CDR1 SQVTM and CDR2 ANQGSEA. This CDR3 is 11 amino acids long. J gave up 8 bases and V 6 bases, and 4 bases lay outside the gene matches.

CDR3 loop: CASIGRDRGFRQPQHF. The CDR3 DNA is TGTGCCAGTATCGGCCGGGACAGGGGTTTCAGGCAGCCCCAGCATTTT. The chain is built from TRBV19 and TRBJ1-5; 10 bases fit TRBD1. CDR1 is LNHDA and CDR2 is SQIVND in the germline V gene (reference sequence). The junction had 13 bases not matched to a gene; V was cut back by 7 bases and J by 7 bases. This CDR3 has 16 amino acids.

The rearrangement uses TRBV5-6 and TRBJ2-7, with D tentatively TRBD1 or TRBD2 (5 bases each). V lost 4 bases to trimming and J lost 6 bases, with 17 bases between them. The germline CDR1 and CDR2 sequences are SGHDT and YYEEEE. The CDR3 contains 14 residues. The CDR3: CASSHLGPRGEQYF. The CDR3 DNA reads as TGTGCCAGCAGCCACCTGGGGCCACGGGGCGAGCAGTACTTC.

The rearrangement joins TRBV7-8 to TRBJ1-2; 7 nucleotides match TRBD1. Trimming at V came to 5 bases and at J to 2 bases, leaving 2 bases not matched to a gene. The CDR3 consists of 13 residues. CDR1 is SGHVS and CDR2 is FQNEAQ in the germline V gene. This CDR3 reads CASSRDSNYGYTF. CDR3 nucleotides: TGTGCCAGCAGCCGGGACAGCAACTATGGCTACACCTTC.

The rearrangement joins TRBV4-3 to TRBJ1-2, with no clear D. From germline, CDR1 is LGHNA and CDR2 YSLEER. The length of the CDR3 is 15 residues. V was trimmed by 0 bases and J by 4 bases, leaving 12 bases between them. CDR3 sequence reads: CASSQDPGSPYGYTF. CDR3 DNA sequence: TGCGCCAGCAGCCAAGACCCGGGTTCACCCTATGGCTACACCTTC.

CDR3 protein: CAISIRGGNNEQFF. In DNA form, the CDR3 reads TGTGCCATCAGTATCAGGGGCGGCAACAATGAGCAGTTCTTC. This sequence joins TRBV10-3 and TRBJ2-1; D may be TRBD1 (6 bases). The CDR3 covers 14 residues. Germline V gene data show CDR1 as ENHRY and CDR2 as SYGVKD. The germline V and J ends were trimmed by 5 bases and 5 bases, with 13 bases remaining between them.

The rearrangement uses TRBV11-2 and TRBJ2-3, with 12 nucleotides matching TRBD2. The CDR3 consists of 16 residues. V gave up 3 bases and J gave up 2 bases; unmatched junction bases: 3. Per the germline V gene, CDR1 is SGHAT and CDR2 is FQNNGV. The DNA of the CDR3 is TGTGCCAGCAGCTTCGGACTAGCGGGGTCCACAGATACGCAGTATTTT. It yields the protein CASSFGLAGSTDTQYF.

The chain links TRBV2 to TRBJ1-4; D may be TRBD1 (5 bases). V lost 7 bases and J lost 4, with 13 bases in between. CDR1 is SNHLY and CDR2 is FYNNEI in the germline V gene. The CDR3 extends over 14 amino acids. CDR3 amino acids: CASMGRGINEKLFF. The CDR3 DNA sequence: TGTGCCAGCATGGGGCGGGGGATTAATGAAAAACTGTTTTTT.

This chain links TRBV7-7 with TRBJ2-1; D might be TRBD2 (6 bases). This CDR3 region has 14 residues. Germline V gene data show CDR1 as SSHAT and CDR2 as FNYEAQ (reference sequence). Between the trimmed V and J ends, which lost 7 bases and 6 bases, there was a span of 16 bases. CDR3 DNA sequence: TGTGCCAGCACGCGGGACGGGATTGGCAATGAGCAGTTCTTC. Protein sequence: CASTRDGIGNEQFF. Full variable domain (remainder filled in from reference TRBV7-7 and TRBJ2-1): GAGVSQSPRYKVTKRGQDVTLRCDPISSHATLYWYQQALGQGPEFLTYFNYEAQPDKSGLPSDRFSAERPEGSISTLTIQRTEQRDSAMYRCASTRDGIGNEQFFGPGTRLTVL.

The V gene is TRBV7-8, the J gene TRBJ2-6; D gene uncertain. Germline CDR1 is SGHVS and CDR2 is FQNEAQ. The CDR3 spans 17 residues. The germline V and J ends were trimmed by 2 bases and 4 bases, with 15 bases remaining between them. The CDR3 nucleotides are TGTGCCAGCAGCTTAAGACCAGGACCTACCGGGGCCAACGTCCTGACTTTC. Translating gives CASSLRPGPTGANVLTF. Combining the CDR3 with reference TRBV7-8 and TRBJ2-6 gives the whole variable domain GAGVSQSPRYKVAKRGQDVALRCDPISGHVSLFWYQQALGQGPEFLTYFQNEAQLDKSGLPSDRFFAERPEGSVSTLKIQRTQQEDSAVYLCASSLRPGPTGANVLTFGAGSRLTVL.